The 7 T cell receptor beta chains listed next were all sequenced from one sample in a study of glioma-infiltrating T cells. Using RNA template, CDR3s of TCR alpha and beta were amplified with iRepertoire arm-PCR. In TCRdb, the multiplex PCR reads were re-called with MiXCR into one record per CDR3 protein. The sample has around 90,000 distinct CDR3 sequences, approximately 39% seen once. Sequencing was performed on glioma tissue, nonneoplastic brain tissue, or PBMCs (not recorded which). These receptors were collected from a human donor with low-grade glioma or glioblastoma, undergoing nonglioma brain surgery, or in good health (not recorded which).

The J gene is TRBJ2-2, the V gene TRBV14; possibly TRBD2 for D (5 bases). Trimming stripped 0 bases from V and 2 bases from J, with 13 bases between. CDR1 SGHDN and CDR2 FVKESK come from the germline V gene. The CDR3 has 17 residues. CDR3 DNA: TGTGCCAGCAGCCAAGACGACTATCGAGTTAACACCGGGGAGCTGTTTTTT. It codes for CASSQDDYRVNTGELFF.

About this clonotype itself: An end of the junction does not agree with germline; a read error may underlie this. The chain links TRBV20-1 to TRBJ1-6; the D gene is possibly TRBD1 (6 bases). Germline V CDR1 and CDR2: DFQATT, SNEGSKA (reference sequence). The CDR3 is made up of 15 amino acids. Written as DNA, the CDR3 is TGCAGCGCTAGAGGGAGCAGGGGAGAGCGTTCACTCCTCCACTTT. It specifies CSARGSRGERSLLHF.

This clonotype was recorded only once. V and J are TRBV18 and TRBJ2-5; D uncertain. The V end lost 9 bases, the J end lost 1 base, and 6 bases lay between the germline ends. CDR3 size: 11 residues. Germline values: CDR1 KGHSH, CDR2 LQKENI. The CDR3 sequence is CARSSQETQYF. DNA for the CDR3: TGTGCCAGATCATCCCAAGAGACCCAGTACTTC.

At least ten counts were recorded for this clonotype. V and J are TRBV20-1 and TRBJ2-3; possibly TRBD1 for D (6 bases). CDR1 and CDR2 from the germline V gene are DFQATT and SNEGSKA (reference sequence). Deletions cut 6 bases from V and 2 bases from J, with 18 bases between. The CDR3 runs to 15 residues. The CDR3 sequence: CSANQGRVSTDTQYF. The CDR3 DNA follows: TGCAGTGCGAATCAGGGGCGGGTTTCCACAGATACGCAGTATTTT.

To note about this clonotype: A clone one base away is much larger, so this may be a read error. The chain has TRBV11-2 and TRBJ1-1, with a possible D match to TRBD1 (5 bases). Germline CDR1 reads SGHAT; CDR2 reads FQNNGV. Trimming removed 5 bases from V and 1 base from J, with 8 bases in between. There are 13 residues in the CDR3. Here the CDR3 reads CASSGAGNTEAFF. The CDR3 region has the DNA TGTGCCAGCAGCGGGGCGGGGAACACTGAAGCTTTCTTT.

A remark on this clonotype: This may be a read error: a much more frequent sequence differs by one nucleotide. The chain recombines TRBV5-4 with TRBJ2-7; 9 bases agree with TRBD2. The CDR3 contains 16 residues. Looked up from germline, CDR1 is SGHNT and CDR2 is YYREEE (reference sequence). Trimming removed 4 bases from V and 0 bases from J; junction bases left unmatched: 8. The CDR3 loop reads CASSKGLAYSSYEQYF. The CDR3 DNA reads TGTGCCAGCAGCAAAGGACTAGCGTACAGCTCCTACGAGCAGTACTTC.

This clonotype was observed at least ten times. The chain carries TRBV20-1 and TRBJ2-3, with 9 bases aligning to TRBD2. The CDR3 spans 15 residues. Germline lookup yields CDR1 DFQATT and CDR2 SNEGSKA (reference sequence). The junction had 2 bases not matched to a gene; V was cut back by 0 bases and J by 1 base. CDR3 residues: CSARDRLAGTDTQYF. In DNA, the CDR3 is TGCAGTGCTAGAGATCGACTAGCGGGCACAGATACGCAGTATTTT.